One and the same sample provided the 20 T cell receptor beta chains below, sequenced in a study of T cell repertoires in cytomegalovirus infection. TCRdb itself ran the reads through MiXCR, one entry per CDR3 protein. This table has under 200,000 distinct CDR3 sequences, about 28% appearing once. The material sequenced was PBMCs. The receptor source for this set is a human donor in good health (CMV status not recorded). Some clones in this sample may be carry-over from other donors' samples.

V is TRBV14 and J is TRBJ1-6; no definite D call. Trimming stripped 4 bases from V and 6 bases from J, with 7 bases between. The CDR3 covers 13 residues. Germline V lookup: CDR1 SGHDN, CDR2 FVKESK. As DNA, the CDR3 is TGTGCCAGCAGCCTCGACCTTAATTCACCCCTCCACTTT. Translating it yields CASSLDLNSPLHF. Full variable domain (remainder filled in from reference TRBV14 and TRBJ1-6): EAGVTQFPSHSVIEKGQTVTLRCDPISGHDNLYWYRRVMGKEIKFLLHFVKESKQDESGMPNNRFLAERTGGTYSTLKVQPAELEDSGVYFCASSLDLNSPLHFGNGTRLTVT.

The sample holds many counts of this clonotype. The chain carries TRBV7-2 and TRBJ1-4; D might be TRBD1 (6 bases). Trimming pared 1 base from V and 7 bases from J, leaving 19 bases between. The CDR3 consists of 17 residues. Looked up from germline, CDR1 is SGHTA and CDR2 is FQGNSA. The CDR3 region has the DNA TGTGCCAGCAGCTTAGTTGGGACACCCCTCCAGTCTGAAAAACTGTTTTTT. Protein sequence: CASSLVGTPLQSEKLFF.

Points on this clonotype: A read error may be the cause here, since a much bigger clone is one base away. Because the CDR3 is missing its conserved closing phenylalanine or tryptophan, this is likely a read error. This chain joins TRBV7-2 and TRBJ2-3, with a tentative D call TRBD2 (5 bases). The V end was cut by 5 bases, the J end by 4 bases, with 13 bases between. The germline V gene has CDR1 SGHTA and CDR2 FQGNSA. This CDR3 is built from 14 residues. The CDR3 nucleotides read TGTGCCAGCAGCCAAGGGAGTAGAGCAGATACGCAGTATTCT. Translation: CASSQGSRADTQYS.

This clonotype was detected ten times or more. A read error may account for a junction end that differs from germline. This chain uses TRBV12-5 with TRBJ2-7, with 10 bases fitting TRBD1. This CDR3 region has 15 residues. Germline CDR1 reads LGHNT; CDR2 reads FRNRAP. The CDR3 region is CASGLGQGSSYEQYF. CDR3 nucleotide sequence: TGTGCTAGTGGCTTGGGACAGGGGAGCTCCTACGAGCAGTACTTC.

The gene calls are TRBV7-2 and TRBJ2-1; 7 nucleotides match TRBD2. The CDR3 spans 16 residues. Germline-derived CDR1 and CDR2 are SGHTA and FQGNSA. The J segment lost 3 bases and the V segment lost 2 bases, leaving 7 bases of the junction unmatched. CDR3 nucleotides: TGTGCCAGCAGCTTAACCCGGCTAGCGGTCTACAATGAGCAGTTCTTC. This gives the protein CASSLTRLAVYNEQFF.

This clonotype was seen a handful of times. The chain combines TRBV28 with TRBJ2-3, with TRBD1 matching 10 bases. This CDR3 region has 15 residues. The trim removed 6 bases at V and 7 bases at J, leaving 10 bases unmatched. The germline gives CDR1 MDHEN, CDR2 SYDVKM. The CDR3 region has the DNA TGTGCCAGCAGCGTACCGGGACAGGGGACGTATACGCAGTATTTT. Protein product: CASSVPGQGTYTQYF.

The J gene is TRBJ2-5, the V gene TRBV5-1; 9 nucleotides line up with TRBD2. CDR1 and CDR2 from the germline V gene are SGHRS and YFSETQ. This CDR3 has 15 residues. The trim removed 7 bases at V and 0 bases at J, leaving 7 bases unmatched. Here the CDR3 reads CASLKASGNQETQYF. For the CDR3, the DNA is TGCGCCAGCTTAAAGGCTAGCGGGAACCAAGAGACCCAGTACTTC.

The table lists this clonotype with a count of one. The chain carries TRBV2 and TRBJ2-6; TRBD1 is a possible D gene (5 bases). CDR1 and CDR2 from the germline V gene are SNHLY and FYNNEI. Trimming removed 9 bases at V and 2 bases at J, with 14 bases between. The CDR3 spans 15 residues. The CDR3 DNA reads as TGTGCCAGGGCCACCGGACAAGCTGGGGCCAACGTCCTGACTTTC. This gives the protein CARATGQAGANVLTF.

The chain couples TRBV6-6 to TRBJ1-3; D is perhaps TRBD1 (5 bases). Germline loops: CDR1 MNHNY, CDR2 SVGAGI (reference sequence). The ends were cut back, 0 bases at V and 0 bases at J, with 9 bases in the middle. There are 16 residues in the CDR3. The CDR3: CASSYSRGISGNTIYF. For the CDR3, the DNA is TGTGCCAGCAGTTACTCCCGGGGCATCTCTGGAAACACCATATATTTT.

The rearrangement uses TRBV25-1 and TRBJ1-4; D is undetermined. V lost 10 bases and J 8 bases, leaving 17 bases between the germline ends. The V gene's germline CDR1 is MGHDK and CDR2 SYGVNS. CDR3 length: 13 residues. Here the CDR3 reads CATSGEADEKLFF. As DNA, the CDR3 is TGTGCCACCTCAGGTGAAGCAGACGAAAAACTGTTTTTT.

This clonotype was counted only a few times. The gene calls are TRBV6-2 or TRBV6-3 and TRBJ1-6, with 9 bases matching TRBD1. Per germline, CDR1 MNHEY and CDR2 SVGEGT. The CDR3 loop spans 17 amino acids. Germline trimming cut 8 bases from V and 1 base from J; bases unmatched to any gene: 9. CDR3 residues: CASRGTGRESYNSPLHF. The CDR3 bases are TGTGCCAGCCGCGGGACAGGGAGAGAATCCTATAATTCACCCCTCCACTTT.

This chain joins TRBV7-2 and TRBJ1-5; TRBD1 matches at 9 bases. This CDR3 contains 14 residues. After removal of 1 base from V and 6 bases from J, the junction contained 1 base not matched to a gene. The germline CDR1 and CDR2 sequences are SGHTA and FQGNSA. DNA of the CDR3: TGTGCCAGCAGCTTAGGGGGACAGGGTCAGCCCCAGCATTTT. Encoded protein: CASSLGGQGQPQHF. Full variable domain (missing parts from reference TRBV7-2 and TRBJ1-5): GAGVSQSPSNKVTEKGKDVELRCDPISGHTALYWYRQSLGQGLEFLIYFQGNSAPDKSGLPSDRFSAERTGGSVSTLTIQRTQQEDSAVYLCASSLGGQGQPQHFGDGTRLSIL.

The rearrangement links TRBV5-3 to TRBJ2-7; 9 bases fit TRBD1. TRBV5-3 is annotated as an ORF whose role is uncertain. V shed 8 bases, J shed 5 bases, and the junction held 11 bases outside the gene matches. The CDR3 runs to 14 residues. The DNA of the CDR3 is TGTGCCAGGAGGTTGACAGGGGGGTCCGACGAGCAGTACTTC. Translated, it gives CARRLTGGSDEQYF.

This clonotype was observed a handful of times. The chain joins TRBV24-1 to TRBJ2-3; D unclear. Trimming shortened V by 3 bases and J by 2 bases, and 2 bases separated the two germline ends. Per germline, CDR1 KGHDR and CDR2 SFDVKD. This CDR3 has 12 amino acids. The CDR3 nucleotides read TGTGCCACCAGTGATGCCACAGATACGCAGTATTTT. This translates into CATSDATDTQYF.

The chain uses TRBV7-9 and TRBJ2-1; perhaps D is TRBD1 or TRBD2 (5 bases each). Trimming removed 5 bases from V and 4 bases from J, with 12 bases in between. The germline V gene encodes CDR1 SEHNR and CDR2 FQNEAQ (reference sequence). There are 14 residues in the CDR3. CDR3 DNA: TGTGCCAGCAGCGCCGTGGGGGTTTACAATGAGCAGTTCTTC. It specifies CASSAVGVYNEQFF.

This sequence joins TRBV11-2 and TRBJ1-1, with D possibly being TRBD1 (5 bases). Germline-derived CDR1 and CDR2 are SGHAT and FQNNGV. The CDR3 is 14 amino acids. V lost 4 bases and J lost 1, with 10 bases in between. The CDR3 reads CASSSGTENTEAFF. The CDR3 DNA follows: TGTGCCAGCAGCTCCGGGACGGAGAACACTGAAGCTTTCTTT. The variable domain in full, completed from reference TRBV11-2 and TRBJ1-1, reads EAGVAQSPRYKIIEKRQSVAFWCNPISGHATLYWYQQILGQGPKLLIQFQNNGVVDDSQLPKDRFSAERLKGVDSTLKIQPAKLEDSAVYLCASSSGTENTEAFFGQGTRLTVV.

The J gene is TRBJ2-7, the V gene TRBV20-1; 7 bases match TRBD2. Trimming took 5 bases from V and 1 from J; bases not matched to a gene: 8. The CDR3 totals 14 residues. Germline assignment: CDR1 DFQATT and CDR2 SNEGSKA (reference sequence). The CDR3 loop is CSALDGRLSYEQYF. The CDR3 DNA is TGCAGTGCTCTGGACGGGAGGCTTTCCTACGAGCAGTACTTC.

V is TRBV20-1 and J is TRBJ2-7; D call uncertain. Trimming removed 3 bases from V and 3 bases from J, with 6 bases in between. CDR1 is DFQATT, CDR2 SNEGSKA, per germline (reference sequence). The CDR3 sequence is 11 residues long. The CDR3 is CSASMDYEQYF. CDR3 nucleotide sequence: TGCAGTGCTAGCATGGACTACGAGCAGTACTTC.

Worth noting for this clonotype: Since no conserved phenylalanine or tryptophan closes the CDR3, a read error is the likely cause. This chain connects TRBV7-8 to TRBJ1-5; the D is unclear. This CDR3 spans 16 amino acids. CDR1 and CDR2 from the germline V gene are SGHVS and FQNEAQ. The ends were cut back, 5 bases at V and 2 bases at J, with 16 bases in the middle. CDR3: CASSPGGVEGNQPQHI. CDR3 in DNA: TGTGCCAGCAGCCCCGGAGGTGTCGAGGGCAATCAGCCCCAGCATATT.

This clonotype was seen many times. This chain uses TRBV7-2 with TRBJ2-7; D might be TRBD2 (7 bases). The germline V gene encodes CDR1 SGHTA and CDR2 FQGNSA. Trimming removed 0 bases from V and 0 bases from J, with 18 bases in between. This CDR3 region has 18 residues. CDR3 sequence reads: CASSLASGGFSASYEQYF. CDR3 coding DNA: TGTGCCAGCAGCTTAGCATCGGGGGGCTTCTCGGCCTCCTACGAGCAGTACTTC.